This T cell receptor (beta chain) stems from a study of T cell repertoires in ileal Crohn's disease (dated by TCRdb to the late 2010s). Regarding the research as a whole: The median duration of disease was 6 to 10 years, and at the time of surgery approximately 33% of patients were active smokers. Surgery was performed for a complication in all patients, with stricturing disease in roughly 60% and penetrating disease in roughly 40%. Roughly half of the patients were given postoperative therapy, with approximately 17 on anti-TNF agents and about a dozen on thiopurines. The TCR repertoire was analysed in approximately 60 patients with Crohn's disease drawn from a prospective multicentre cohort. The study was conducted in parallel with a multicentre cohort that was designed to identify predictors of early endoscopic recurrence following ileocolonic resection. Endoscopic postoperative recurrence was defined by a Rutgeerts score above i0. A total of 170 or so mucosal samples from 60 or so patients were sequenced, collected from several sites on the surgical specimen and at postoperative endoscopy.

Turning to this clone: Its target antigen remains unknown. No base qualities exist here, and no much larger clone lies one base off it.

For this chain, trimming is 0 bases at the V end and 1 base at the J end, and the number of junction bases without a gene match is 3. From the cysteine through the phenylalanine, the CDR3 covers 17 amino acids. Only the CDR3 DNA stays, 51 bases, in frame from base 1. CDR1 and CDR2 are read off the germline V gene as LGHNA and YSLEER. Here is what the overall study found, with its caveats: Only a subgroup of patients, of unstated size, had their mucosal CD4 and CD8 T cells sorted and sequenced. Compared with CD4 T cells, sorted CD8 T cells held more high-frequency clones, which suggests that the mucosal expansions were mostly CD8. Higher percentages of high-frequency clones at the time of surgery were linked to endoscopic recurrence, and every patient with clonality above 26.8% (18/57) had recurrence. Patients who were active smokers at surgery had a significantly higher proportion of clonal expansions than non-smokers (roughly 24% vs 19%, p=0.02).

To be eligible, patients had to be adults with ileal or ileocolonic Crohn's disease and an indication for ileocolonic resection. Whole ileal mucosal biopsies were stored frozen at -80°C before DNA extraction. A TRizol-based method was used to extract genomic DNA from the frozen whole biopsies, and the DNA was quantified with a NanoDrop 2000 spectrophotometer. Roughly 500 nanograms of biopsy DNA per sample were submitted for commercial TCRB immunosequencing. Adaptive Biotechnology amplified the CDR3 regions from genomic DNA with a two-step multiplex PCR designed to control amplification bias. The first PCR used primers for every V and J gene segment; the second PCR added barcodes and Illumina adapters. CDR3 libraries were sequenced using an Illumina instrument. As for the authors' bioinformatics: Vendor-provided pipelines were combined with custom analysis of raw data in R/Bioconductor under R version 3.3.0. Clonality, which ranges from 0 to 1, was calculated as the inverse of the normalised Shannon entropy across all productive clones. High-frequency clones were defined as the repertoire share of the top 100 clones, retaining only clones passing a 95% confidence test. Repertoire diversity was measured with the Simpson index, and overlap between samples was measured with the Morisita-Horn index. Sourced from immuneACCESS, this table was stored by TCRdb with only in-frame sequences that have V and J called. A share of the clones is absent; for the studies checked, an unresolved V gene accounts for under half, and the remainder has no known explanation. The V and J calls and clone size are taken from that table; D and trimming were inferred from the DNA. The sample profile shows more than 25,000 clones; around 77% of them were found once. The top ten clones comprise roughly 19% of the sample.

The sequence was obtained from an adult with Crohn's disease. The source material was ileal tissue. This chain is built from TRBV4-3 and TRBJ2-2, and TRBD1 aligns with 9 junction nucleotides. The CDR3 reads as follows: CASSQDVGQGNTGELFF. The DNA sequence reads TGCGCCAGCAGCCAAGATGTGGGACAGGGGAACACCGGGGAGCTGTTTTTT.